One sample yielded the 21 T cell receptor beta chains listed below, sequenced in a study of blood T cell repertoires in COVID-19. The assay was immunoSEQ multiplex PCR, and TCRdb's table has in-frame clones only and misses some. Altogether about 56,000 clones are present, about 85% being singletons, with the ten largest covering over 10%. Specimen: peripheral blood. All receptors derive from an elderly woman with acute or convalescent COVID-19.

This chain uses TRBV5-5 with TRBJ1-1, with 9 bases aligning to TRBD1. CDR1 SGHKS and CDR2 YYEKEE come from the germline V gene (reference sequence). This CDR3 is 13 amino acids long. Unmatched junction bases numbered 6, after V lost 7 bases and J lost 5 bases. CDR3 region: CASHRQGVTEAFF. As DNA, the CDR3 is TGTGCCAGCCACCGACAGGGGGTAACTGAAGCTTTCTTT.

CDR3 amino acids: CASSLAGTGAGRGYTF. The CDR3 DNA follows: TGTGCCAGCAGCTTAGCCGGGACCGGAGCCGGGAGGGGCTACACCTTC. This chain connects TRBV7-9 to TRBJ1-2; weak D call: TRBD1 (5 bases). This CDR3 has 16 amino acids. The germline CDR1 and CDR2 sequences are SEHNR and FQNEAQ (reference sequence). The V end lost 0 bases, the J end lost 8 bases, and 19 bases lay between the germline ends.

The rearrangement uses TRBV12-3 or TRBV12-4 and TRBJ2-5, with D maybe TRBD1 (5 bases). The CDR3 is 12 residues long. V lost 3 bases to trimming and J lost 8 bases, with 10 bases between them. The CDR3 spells CASSLAGLTQYF. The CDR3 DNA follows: TGTGCCAGCAGTTTGGCAGGGCTAACCCAGTACTTC.

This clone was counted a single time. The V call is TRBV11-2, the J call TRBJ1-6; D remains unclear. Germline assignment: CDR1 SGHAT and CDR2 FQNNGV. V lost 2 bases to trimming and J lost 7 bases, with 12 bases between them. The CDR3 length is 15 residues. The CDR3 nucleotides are TGTGCCAGCAGCTTATTCCGTACAGTAAATTCACCCCTCCACTTT. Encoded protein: CASSLFRTVNSPLHF.

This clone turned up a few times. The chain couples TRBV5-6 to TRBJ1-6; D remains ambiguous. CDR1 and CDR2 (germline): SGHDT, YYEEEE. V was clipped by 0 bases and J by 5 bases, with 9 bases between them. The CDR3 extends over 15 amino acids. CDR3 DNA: TGTGCCAGCAGCTTGGCCTCGAGGCATAATTCACCCCTCCACTTT. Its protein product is CASSLASRHNSPLHF.

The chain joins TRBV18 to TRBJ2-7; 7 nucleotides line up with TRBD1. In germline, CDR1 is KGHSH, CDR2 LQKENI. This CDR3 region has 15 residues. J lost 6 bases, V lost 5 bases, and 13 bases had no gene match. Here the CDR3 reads CASSSGTVVLSEQYF. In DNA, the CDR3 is TGTGCCAGCTCATCCGGGACAGTTGTGTTAAGCGAGCAGTACTTC.

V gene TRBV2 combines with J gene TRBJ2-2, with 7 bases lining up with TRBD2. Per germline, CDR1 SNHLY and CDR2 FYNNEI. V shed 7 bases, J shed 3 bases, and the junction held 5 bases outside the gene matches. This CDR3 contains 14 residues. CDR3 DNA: TGTGCCAGCACCATGACTAGCTACACCGGGGAGCTGTTTTTT. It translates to CASTMTSYTGELFF.

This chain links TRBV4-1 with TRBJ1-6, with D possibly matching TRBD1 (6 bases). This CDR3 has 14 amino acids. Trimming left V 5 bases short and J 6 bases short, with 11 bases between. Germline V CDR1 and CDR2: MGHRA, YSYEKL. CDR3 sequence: CASSEARGNSPLHF. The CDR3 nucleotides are TGCGCCAGCAGCGAAGCCAGGGGTAATTCACCCCTCCACTTT.

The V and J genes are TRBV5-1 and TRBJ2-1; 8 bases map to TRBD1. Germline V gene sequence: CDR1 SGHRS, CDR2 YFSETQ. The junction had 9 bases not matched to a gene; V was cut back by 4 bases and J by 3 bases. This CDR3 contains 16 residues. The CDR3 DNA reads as TGCGCCAGCAGCCCCCTAACCGGGACAGGCTACAATGAGCAGTTCTTC. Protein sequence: CASSPLTGTGYNEQFF.

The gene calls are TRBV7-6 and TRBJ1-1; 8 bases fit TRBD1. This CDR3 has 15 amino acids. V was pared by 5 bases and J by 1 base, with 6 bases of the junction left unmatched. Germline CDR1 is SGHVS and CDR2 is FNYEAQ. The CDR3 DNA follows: TGTGCCAGCAGCGCCACGGACAGGGAGAACACTGAAGCTTTCTTT. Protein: CASSATDRENTEAFF.

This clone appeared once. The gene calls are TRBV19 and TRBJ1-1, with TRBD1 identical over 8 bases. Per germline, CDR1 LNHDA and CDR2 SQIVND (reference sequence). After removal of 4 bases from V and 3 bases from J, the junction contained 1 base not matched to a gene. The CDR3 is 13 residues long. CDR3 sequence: CASSKDRDTEAFF. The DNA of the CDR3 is TGTGCCAGTAGTAAGGACAGGGACACTGAAGCTTTCTTT. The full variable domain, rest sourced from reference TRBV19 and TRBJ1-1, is DGGITQSPKYLFRKEGQNVTLSCEQNLNHDAMYWYRQDPGQGLRLIYYSQIVNDFQKGDIAEGYSVSREKKESFPLTVTSAQKNPTAFYLCASSKDRDTEAFFGQGTRLTVV.

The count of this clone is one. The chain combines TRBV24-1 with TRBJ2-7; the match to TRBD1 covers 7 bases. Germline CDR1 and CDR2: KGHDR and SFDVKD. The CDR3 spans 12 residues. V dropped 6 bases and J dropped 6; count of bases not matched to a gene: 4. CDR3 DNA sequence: TGTGCCACCAGTATGACAGGGTTCGAGCAGTACTTC. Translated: CATSMTGFEQYF.

The CDR3 DNA is TGTGCCAGCAACCTTGGGACTAGCGGGGGCAATGAGCAGTTCTTC. This codes for CASNLGTSGGNEQFF. The V and J genes are TRBV5-5 and TRBJ2-1; TRBD2 agrees at 14 bases. The germline V gene has CDR1 SGHKS and CDR2 YYEKEE (reference sequence). This CDR3 comprises 15 residues. Germline trimming cut 6 bases from V and 6 bases from J; bases unmatched to any gene: 5.

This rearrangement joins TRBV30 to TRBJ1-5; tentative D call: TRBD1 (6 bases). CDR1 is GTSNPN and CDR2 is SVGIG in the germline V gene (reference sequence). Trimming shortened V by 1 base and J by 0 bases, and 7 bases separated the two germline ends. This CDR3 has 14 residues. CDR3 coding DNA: TGTGCCTGGAGTGGAGGGGGTAGCAATCAGCCCCAGCATTTT. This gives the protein CAWSGGGSNQPQHF.

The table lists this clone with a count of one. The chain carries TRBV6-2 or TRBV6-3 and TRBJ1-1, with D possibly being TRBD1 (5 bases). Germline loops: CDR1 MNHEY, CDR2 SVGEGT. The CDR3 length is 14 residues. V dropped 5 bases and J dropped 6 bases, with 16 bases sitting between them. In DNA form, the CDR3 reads TGTGCCAGCAGTACCGGACAACCGAGAGCTGAAGCTTTCTTT. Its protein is CASSTGQPRAEAFF.

The CDR3 DNA reads TGTGCCAGCTCTCCGGCCTCGACAGGGGACTATGGCTACACCTTC. Translated: CASSPASTGDYGYTF. The chain has TRBV18 and TRBJ1-2, with TRBD1 identical over 8 bases. J was trimmed by 3 bases and V by 6 bases; bases with no gene match: 9. CDR3 length: 15 residues. Germline values: CDR1 KGHSH, CDR2 LQKENI.

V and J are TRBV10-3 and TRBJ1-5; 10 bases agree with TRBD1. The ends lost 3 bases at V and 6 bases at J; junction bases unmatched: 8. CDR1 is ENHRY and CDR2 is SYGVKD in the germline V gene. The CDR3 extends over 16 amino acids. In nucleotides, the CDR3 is TGTGCCATCAGTGACCGGGACAGGGGCCCGGGTCAGCCCCAGCATTTT. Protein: CAISDRDRGPGQPQHF.

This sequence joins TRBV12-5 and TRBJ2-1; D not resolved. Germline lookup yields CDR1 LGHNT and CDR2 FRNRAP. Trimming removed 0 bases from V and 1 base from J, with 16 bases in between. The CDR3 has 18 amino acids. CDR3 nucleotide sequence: TGTGCTAGTGGTTTGGTACATGCCAGCGACCGATCCTACAATGAGCAGTTCTTC. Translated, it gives CASGLVHASDRSYNEQFF.

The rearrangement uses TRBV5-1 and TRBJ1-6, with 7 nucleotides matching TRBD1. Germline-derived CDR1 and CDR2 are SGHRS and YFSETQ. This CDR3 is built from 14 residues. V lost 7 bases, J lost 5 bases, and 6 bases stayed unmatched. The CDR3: CASRPGQNNSPLHF. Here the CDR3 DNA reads TGCGCCAGCCGCCCGGGACAGAATAATTCACCCCTCCACTTT. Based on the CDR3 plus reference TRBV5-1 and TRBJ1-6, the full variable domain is KAGVTQTPRYLIKTRGQQVTLSCSPISGHRSVSWYQQTPGQGLQFLFEYFSETQRNKGNFPGRFSGRQFSNSRSEMNVSTLELGDSALYLCASRPGQNNSPLHFGNGTRLTVT.

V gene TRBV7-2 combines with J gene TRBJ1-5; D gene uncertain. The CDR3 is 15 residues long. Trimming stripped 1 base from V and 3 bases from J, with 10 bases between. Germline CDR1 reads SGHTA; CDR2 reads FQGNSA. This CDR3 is CASSLGGSDNQPQHF. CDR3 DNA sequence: TGTGCCAGCAGCTTAGGAGGTTCTGACAATCAGCCCCAGCATTTT.

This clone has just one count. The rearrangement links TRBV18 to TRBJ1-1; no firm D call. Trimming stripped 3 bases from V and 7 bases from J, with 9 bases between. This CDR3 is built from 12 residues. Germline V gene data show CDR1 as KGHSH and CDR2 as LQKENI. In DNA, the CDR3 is TGTGCCAGCTCACCGAACAGCTTTGAAGCTTTCTTT. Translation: CASSPNSFEAFF.